These 31 T cell receptor beta chains share one sample of origin, sequenced in a study of OX40 agonist ivuxolimab in advanced cancers. Libraries came from the immunoSEQ multiplex PCR assay. Entries here come from immuneACCESS through TCRdb and include only in-frame sequences with V and J called. Some clones fail to appear in such tables; in the studies checked, an unresolved V gene covers under half of the shortfall, and the cause of the remainder is unknown. This sample comprises about 68,000 clones, over 65% of them detected only once. The top ten clones comprise approximately 0.68% of the sample. The sample in question was CD4+ or CD8+ T cells sorted from blood, obtained in a trial of the OX40 agonist ivuxolimab. These receptors all come from an adult with an advanced solid tumor such as melanoma, head and neck, liver or kidney cancer.

The chain recombines TRBV6-5 with TRBJ1-1, with D possibly TRBD1 on 5 matching bases. V dropped 0 bases and J dropped 0 bases, with 8 bases sitting between them. Germline V CDR1 and CDR2: MNHEY, SVGAGI. CDR3 length equals 15 residues. CDR3 loop: CASSYSAGLNTEAFF. The CDR3 DNA sequence: TGTGCCAGCAGTTACTCTGCAGGGTTGAACACTGAAGCTTTCTTT.

The CDR3 loop is CASSPGISNQPQHF. CDR3 bases: TGTGCCAGCTCACCCGGGATTAGCAATCAGCCCCAGCATTTT. The rearrangement uses TRBV18 and TRBJ1-5; the D is unclear. This CDR3 contains 14 residues. The germline V gene encodes CDR1 KGHSH and CDR2 LQKENI. V lost 3 bases to trimming and J lost 0 bases, with 6 bases between them.

The chain uses TRBV7-2 and TRBJ1-2, with D tentatively TRBD1 (6 bases). Trimming removed 5 bases from V and 8 bases from J, with 15 bases in between. Germline lookup yields CDR1 SGHTA and CDR2 FQGNSA. The CDR3 spans 13 residues. The CDR3 here is CASSAYRDDGYTF. The DNA of the CDR3 is TGTGCCAGCAGCGCCTACAGGGATGACGGCTACACCTTC. Full variable domain (remainder filled in from reference TRBV7-2 and TRBJ1-2): GAGVSQSPSNKVTEKGKDVELRCDPISGHTALYWYRQSLGQGLEFLIYFQGNSAPDKSGLPSDRFSAERTGGSVSTLTIQRTQQEDSAVYLCASSAYRDDGYTFGSGTRLTVV.

This clone has just one count. The junction departs from the called germline gene at one end, perhaps through a read error. V usage is TRBV7-7 and J usage is TRBJ2-2, with D perhaps being TRBD1 or TRBD2 (6 bases each). Germline loops: CDR1 SSHAT, CDR2 FNYEAQ (reference sequence). The CDR3 covers 14 residues. The CDR3 here is CASSLRRGAGELFF. The DNA of the CDR3 is TGTGCTAGCAGCTTACGAAGGGGGGCCGGGGAGCTGTTTTTT.

The chain carries TRBV6-6 and TRBJ2-7; TRBD1 aligns across 8 bases. This CDR3 comprises 15 residues. V trimming: 4 bases; J trimming: 7 bases; junction bases outside the gene matches: 12. In germline, CDR1 is MNHNY, CDR2 SVGAGI (reference sequence). The chain's CDR3 is CASSFFGTGDGEQYF. CDR3 sequence (DNA): TGTGCCAGCAGTTTCTTCGGGACAGGAGATGGGGAGCAGTACTTC.

The chain uses TRBV7-9 and TRBJ1-4; possibly TRBD1 for D (5 bases). CDR1 is SEHNR, CDR2 FQNEAQ, per germline (reference sequence). CDR3 length: 14 amino acids. The germline V and J ends were trimmed by 1 base and 7 bases, with 10 bases remaining between them. CDR3 DNA: TGTGCCAGCAGCTTAGTCGGACAAGGTGAAAAACTGTTTTTT. Residues: CASSLVGQGEKLFF. The full variable domain, completed using reference TRBV7-9 and TRBJ1-4, is DTGVSQNPRHKITKRGQNVTFRCDPISEHNRLYWYRQTLGQGPEFLTYFQNEAQLEKSRLLSDRFSAERPKGSFSTLEIQRTEQGDSAMYLCASSLVGQGEKLFFGSGTQLSVL.

The CDR3 DNA is TGTGCCAGCAGTTCTCTTACCCTTAATGATCAGCCCCAGCATTTT. This gives the protein CASSSLTLNDQPQHF. V and J are TRBV5-6 and TRBJ1-5; D not certain. Per germline, CDR1 SGHDT and CDR2 YYEEEE. V lost 5 bases and J lost 5, with 17 bases in between. The CDR3 runs to 15 residues. The whole variable domain, remainder taken from reference TRBV5-6 and TRBJ1-5, is DAGVTQSPTHLIKTRGQQVTLRCSPKSGHDTVSWYQQALGQGPQFIFQYYEEEERQRGNFPDRFSGHQFPNYSSELNVNALLLGDSALYLCASSSLTLNDQPQHFGDGTRLSIL.

This clone was seen only a few times. The chain joins TRBV7-2 to TRBJ2-7; 7 nucleotides agree with TRBD2. Germline CDR1 reads SGHTA; CDR2 reads FQGNSA. The V segment lost 3 bases and the J segment 1 base; nucleotides outside the gene matches: 6. The CDR3 totals 15 residues. The CDR3 DNA reads TGTGCCAGCAGCTTTTACCTCGGGGGGTCCTACGAGCAGTACTTC. This sequence encodes CASSFYLGGSYEQYF.

V gene TRBV4-3 combines with J gene TRBJ1-4; 7 bases fit TRBD1. The CDR3 contains 16 residues. The germline V gene encodes CDR1 LGHNA and CDR2 YSLEER. The V segment lost 5 bases and the J segment 8 bases; nucleotides outside the gene matches: 14. Here the CDR3 reads CASSKTATGDDEKLFF. The CDR3 nucleotides are TGCGCCAGCAGCAAAACGGCTACAGGGGATGACGAAAAACTGTTTTTT.

The chain joins TRBV6-5 to TRBJ1-1; D remains ambiguous. V shed 2 bases and J shed 4 bases, with 11 bases lying between them. CDR1 and CDR2 from the germline V gene are MNHEY and SVGAGI. CDR3 length: 14 amino acids. The CDR3 here is CASSYTRGSTEAFF. DNA for the CDR3: TGTGCCAGCAGTTACACCCGTGGTAGCACTGAAGCTTTCTTT.

The genes are TRBV29-1 and TRBJ1-2, with D tentatively TRBD1 (6 bases). The CDR3 totals 11 residues. Trimming pared 4 bases from V and 8 bases from J, leaving 11 bases between. CDR1 is SQVTM and CDR2 is ANQGSEA in the germline V gene. The CDR3 here is CSVAGVGGYTF. CDR3 DNA: TGCAGCGTTGCAGGGGTTGGAGGCTACACCTTC.

This clone has more than one count but fewer than ten. The genes are TRBV10-3 and TRBJ2-2; D unresolved. The CDR3 extends over 15 amino acids. In germline, CDR1 is ENHRY, CDR2 SYGVKD. V was cut by 9 bases and J by 0 bases, with 14 bases left in between. The CDR3 DNA follows: TGTGCCATGTCCTTTTACAGTGCGAACACCGGGGAGCTGTTTTTT. Translation: CAMSFYSANTGELFF.

The chain combines TRBV9 with TRBJ2-5; D might be TRBD1 or TRBD2, each matching 6 bases. Looked up from germline, CDR1 is SGDLS and CDR2 is YYNGEE. The CDR3 totals 15 residues. Trimming removed 4 bases from V and 4 bases from J, with 17 bases in between. CDR3 sequence reads: CASSPRRGEAETQYF. Here the CDR3 DNA reads TGTGCCAGCAGCCCACGTAGGGGGGAGGCAGAGACCCAGTACTTC.

The chain has TRBV5-1 and TRBJ2-3; possibly TRBD1 for D (5 bases). There are 17 residues in the CDR3. Germline V gives CDR1 SGHRS, CDR2 YFSETQ. The V end lost 0 bases, the J end lost 4 bases, and 18 bases lay between the germline ends. CDR3 nucleotides: TGCGCCAGCAGCTTGGACACCCTGGGCAGGGTGTCAGATACGCAGTATTTT. Its translation is CASSLDTLGRVSDTQYF. The complete variable domain, with remaining parts taken from reference TRBV5-1 and TRBJ2-3, reads KAGVTQTPRYLIKTRGQQVTLSCSPISGHRSVSWYQQTPGQGLQFLFEYFSETQRNKGNFPGRFSGRQFSNSRSEMNVSTLELGDSALYLCASSLDTLGRVSDTQYFGPGTRLTVL.

This clone was detected only once. This CDR3 reads CASSLTGVGNQPQHF. Written as DNA, the CDR3 is TGTGCCAGCAGCTTAACAGGGGTCGGCAATCAGCCCCAGCATTTT. The chain has TRBV7-3 and TRBJ1-5; TRBD1 is a possible D gene (5 bases). The CDR3 has 15 amino acids. V was clipped by 0 bases and J by 2 bases, with 8 bases between them. The germline V gene has CDR1 SGHTA and CDR2 FQGTGA.

The V gene is TRBV27, the J gene TRBJ2-1; 9 positions match TRBD2. The junction had 6 bases not matched to a gene; V was cut back by 5 bases and J by 4 bases. Germline CDR1 reads MNHEY; CDR2 reads SMNVEV (reference sequence). This CDR3 has 15 residues. For the CDR3, the DNA is TGTGCCAGCAGTCGGAGCGGGGGGCCTTACAATGAGCAGTTCTTC. Its translation: CASSRSGGPYNEQFF.

The rearrangement links TRBV18 to TRBJ2-5, with 10 bases identical to TRBD1. V lost 2 bases and J lost 9; bases outside the gene matches: 3. The CDR3 runs to 13 residues. Germline CDR1 reads KGHSH; CDR2 reads LQKENI. The DNA for the CDR3 is TGTGCCAGCTCACCAGGGACAGGGGAGTCCCAGTACTTC. This encodes CASSPGTGESQYF.

The rearrangement links TRBV9 to TRBJ1-2, with D possibly matching TRBD1 (6 bases). The length of the CDR3 is 14 residues. V lost 3 bases and J lost 3, with 12 bases in between. Looked up from germline, CDR1 is SGDLS and CDR2 is YYNGEE. CDR3 DNA sequence: TGTGCCAGCAGCGGGGTCTCAGGGGACTATGGCTACACCTTC. As protein: CASSGVSGDYGYTF.

The chain couples TRBV19 to TRBJ2-2; D uncertain. Germline V gene data show CDR1 as LNHDA and CDR2 as SQIVND (reference sequence). This CDR3 is 11 amino acids long. V was trimmed by 6 bases and J by 7 bases, leaving 6 bases between them. This chain's CDR3 is CASRENGELFF. The CDR3 DNA reads TGTGCCAGTAGGGAGAACGGGGAGCTGTTTTTT.

The chain joins TRBV5-1 to TRBJ2-7; maybe TRBD1 (5 bases). This CDR3 spans 15 amino acids. The germline V gene has CDR1 SGHRS and CDR2 YFSETQ. V shed 3 bases and J shed 2 bases, with 15 bases lying between them. CDR3 DNA: TGCGCCAGCAGCTACAATCGACTGGGGCCCTACGAGCAGTACTTC. Amino acids: CASSYNRLGPYEQYF.

The chain joins TRBV18 to TRBJ1-2; tentative D call: TRBD1 (5 bases). This CDR3 region has 15 residues. V was pared by 8 bases and J by 1 base, with 17 bases between. Germline V gene lookup returns CDR1 KGHSH and CDR2 LQKENI. This chain's CDR3 is CASRVSQGSNYGYTF. In DNA form, the CDR3 reads TGTGCCAGCAGAGTATCGCAGGGTAGTAACTATGGCTACACCTTC.

This clone has just a few counts. The CDR3 DNA sequence: TGTGCCAGCAGCCAAAAGTTGGACAGGTTTGAGACCCAGTACTTC. It translates to CASSQKLDRFETQYF. This chain links TRBV7-2 with TRBJ2-5; 7 bases match TRBD1. Germline lookup yields CDR1 SGHTA and CDR2 FQGNSA. Trimming cost V 5 bases and J 5 bases; bases outside gene matches: 11. The CDR3 totals 15 residues.

CDR3 sequence: CASSPIYGRASYEQYF. CDR3 nucleotide sequence: TGTGCCAGCAGCCCAATATATGGCAGGGCCTCCTACGAGCAGTACTTC. The chain joins TRBV28 to TRBJ2-7; a weak D match, TRBD1 (5 bases). The CDR3 is 16 residues long. Looked up from germline, CDR1 is MDHEN and CDR2 is SYDVKM. V lost 6 bases, J lost 0 bases, and 18 bases lay in between. The whole variable domain, remainder taken from reference TRBV28 and TRBJ2-7, is DVKVTQSSRYLVKRTGEKVFLECVQDMDHENMFWYRQDPGLGLRLIYFSYDVKMKEKGDIPEGYSVSREKKERFSLILESASTNQTSMYLCASSPIYGRASYEQYFGPGTRLTVT.

The V gene is TRBV6-5, the J gene TRBJ2-7; possibly TRBD1 for D (6 bases). The CDR3 length is 14 residues. Germline CDR1 is MNHEY and CDR2 is SVGAGI. Trimming took off 0 bases at V and 9 bases at J, with 15 bases between the two ends. The CDR3 nucleotides read TGTGCCAGCAGTTACTCGAGGGACACCGGTGGGCAGTACTTC. The encoded protein is CASSYSRDTGGQYF.

The chain employs TRBV28 and TRBJ1-2; tentatively, D is TRBD1 (6 bases). There are 14 residues in the CDR3. V dropped 6 bases and J dropped 8 bases, with 19 bases sitting between them. Germline loops: CDR1 MDHEN, CDR2 SYDVKM. Here the CDR3 reads CASRGTSLPWGYTF. The CDR3 DNA reads as TGTGCCAGCAGGGGGACATCTCTCCCTTGGGGCTACACCTTC.

This clone has a handful of counts. CDR3 in amino acids: CASSHGQGRRSEKLFF. The CDR3 DNA sequence: TGCGCCAGCAGCCACGGACAGGGAAGGCGGTCTGAAAAACTGTTTTTT. V and J are TRBV4-3 and TRBJ1-4, with 8 bases fitting TRBD1. Germline V lookup: CDR1 LGHNA, CDR2 YSLEER. The CDR3 totals 16 residues. V was pared by 3 bases and J by 7 bases, with 10 bases of the junction left unmatched.

Here the CDR3 reads CASSGQGGYEQYF. CDR3 DNA sequence: TGTGCCAGCAGCGGACAGGGGGGGTACGAGCAGTACTTC. The chain recombines TRBV5-4 with TRBJ2-7, with 10 bases that match TRBD1. The germline gives CDR1 SGHNT, CDR2 YYREEE (reference sequence). With V trimmed by 4 bases and J by 4 bases, 2 bases remained unmatched. The CDR3 is made up of 13 amino acids.

The chain is built from TRBV2 and TRBJ2-7; maybe TRBD1 (6 bases). The V end lost 7 bases, the J end lost 2 bases, and 18 bases lay between the germline ends. The length of the CDR3 is 15 residues. CDR1 and CDR2 (germline): SNHLY, FYNNEI. The CDR3 loop reads CASNSQGAYTYEQYF. The CDR3 DNA reads TGTGCCAGCAATTCACAGGGAGCATACACCTACGAGCAGTACTTC. Based on the CDR3 plus reference TRBV2 and TRBJ2-7, the full variable domain is EPEVTQTPSHQVTQMGQEVILRCVPISNHLYFYWYRQILGQKVEFLVSFYNNEISEKSEIFDDQFSVERPDGSNFTLKIRSTKLEDSAMYFCASNSQGAYTYEQYFGPGTRLTVT.

The chain links TRBV7-2 to TRBJ2-4; D perhaps matches TRBD1 (5 bases). The germline V and J ends were trimmed by 0 bases and 8 bases, with 11 bases remaining between them. This CDR3 is 14 amino acids long. CDR1 is SGHTA, CDR2 FQGNSA, per germline. For the CDR3, the DNA is TGTGCCAGCAGCTTAGCATCCAGGGTGGACATTCAGTACTTC. Its protein is CASSLASRVDIQYF.

This clone was counted once. J is TRBJ1-1 and V is TRBV18; D is possibly TRBD1 (5 bases). CDR1 is KGHSH, CDR2 LQKENI, per germline. V lost 0 bases, J lost 4 bases, and 15 bases lay in between. The CDR3 covers 16 residues. DNA of the CDR3: TGTGCCAGCTCACCACCGGCTCGGGGCCGGGGCACTGAAGCTTTCTTT. Translated: CASSPPARGRGTEAFF.

V gene TRBV19 combines with J gene TRBJ1-4; TRBD1 is a possible D gene (6 bases). Trimming pared 6 bases from V and 0 bases from J, leaving 14 bases between. The CDR3 has 16 amino acids. From germline, CDR1 is LNHDA and CDR2 SQIVND (reference sequence). In DNA, the CDR3 is TGTGCCAGTAGGATGCCAGGGGAGGCAACTAATGAAAAACTGTTTTTT. Translating it yields CASRMPGEATNEKLFF.